Presented here are 11 T cell receptor beta chains from one specimen sequenced in a study of T-cell reconstitution after alpha-beta-depleted transplantation in children. Preparation of the TCRbeta library involved a method that used unique molecular identifiers. Each CDR3 protein is one row after TCRdb ran MiXCR on the PCR reads. This table holds a few hundred thousand distinct CDR3 sequences, approximately 10% found once. Source: PBMCs from the stem cell graft donor, taken from the stem cell graft. The source is a human donor who donated a stem cell graft to a child with acute lymphoblastic leukemia.

Only a few counts were recorded for this clonotype. The chain employs TRBV20-1 and TRBJ2-7, with D maybe TRBD1 (6 bases). Per the germline V gene, CDR1 is DFQATT and CDR2 is SNEGSKA (reference sequence). Trimming removed 3 bases at V and 4 bases at J, with 16 bases between. The CDR3 sequence is 14 residues long. CDR3 bases: TGCAGTGCTAGCTCAAGAAAGGGACAATACGAGCAGTACTTC. Protein: CSASSRKGQYEQYF.

The chain has TRBV4-3 and TRBJ1-1, with 7 nucleotides matching TRBD1. The junction had 9 bases not matched to a gene; V was cut back by 5 bases and J by 0 bases. The germline V gene encodes CDR1 LGHNA and CDR2 YSLEER. There are 16 residues in the CDR3. The CDR3 reads CASSSKDRALNTEAFF. The CDR3 DNA reads TGCGCCAGCAGCTCGAAAGACAGGGCATTGAACACTGAAGCTTTCTTT.

This clonotype was seen ten or more times. The chain couples TRBV28 to TRBJ2-3; D gene ambiguous. Germline values: CDR1 MDHEN, CDR2 SYDVKM. CDR3 size: 11 residues. V dropped 5 bases and J dropped 4 bases, with 4 bases sitting between them. The CDR3 DNA follows: TGTGCCAGCAGTGGGCCAGATACGCAGTATTTT. This translates into CASSGPDTQYF.

In this sample, this clonotype turned up a few times. The CDR3 DNA sequence: TGTGCCAGCATACAGGGGCCGGACAATGAGCAGTTCTTC. It yields the protein CASIQGPDNEQFF. The chain uses TRBV6-1 and TRBJ2-1; 7 nucleotides line up with TRBD1. Germline loops: CDR1 MNHNS, CDR2 SASEGT. J gave up 5 bases and V 7 bases, and 5 bases lay outside the gene matches. The CDR3 has 13 residues.

A few counts support this clonotype. This chain connects TRBV27 to TRBJ1-4; D gene ambiguous. V was clipped by 4 bases and J by 6 bases, with 18 bases between them. Germline lookup yields CDR1 MNHEY and CDR2 SMNVEV (reference sequence). There are 16 residues in the CDR3. For the CDR3, the DNA is TGTGCCAGCAGTTCCTTCCGCCTTGGGTTGCATGAAAAACTGTTTTTT. This sequence encodes CASSSFRLGLHEKLFF.

This clonotype has more than one count but fewer than ten. The chain is built from TRBV20-1 and TRBJ2-7; D might be TRBD1 or TRBD2, each matching 6 bases. Germline lookup yields CDR1 DFQATT and CDR2 SNEGSKA (reference sequence). This CDR3 comprises 16 residues. Trimming pared 0 bases from V and 2 bases from J, leaving 17 bases between. The CDR3 protein is CSARDPGARDPYEQYF. CDR3 in DNA: TGCAGTGCTAGAGACCCGGGGGCGAGAGATCCCTACGAGCAGTACTTC.

This clonotype was observed a handful of times. This rearrangement joins TRBV7-2 to TRBJ1-5; maybe TRBD1 (5 bases). This CDR3 comprises 12 residues. Between the trimmed V and J ends, which lost 1 base and 11 bases, there was a span of 9 bases. Germline CDR1 is SGHTA and CDR2 is FQGNSA. The CDR3 is CASSLGGGAQHF. The CDR3 nucleotides are TGTGCCAGCAGCTTAGGGGGAGGGGCCCAGCATTTT.

V usage is TRBV19 and J usage is TRBJ2-3; TRBD2 agrees at 8 bases. The V and J ends lost 6 bases and 5 bases, in that order; junction bases with no gene match: 22. The CDR3 runs to 19 residues. Germline CDR1 LNHDA, CDR2 SQIVND (reference sequence). CDR3 in amino acids: CASRTARWEAGEWGDTQYF. As DNA, the CDR3 is TGTGCCAGTAGGACCGCCCGGTGGGAAGCGGGAGAGTGGGGAGATACGCAGTATTTT.

In this sample, this clonotype turned up a few times. The gene calls are TRBV20-1 and TRBJ2-1; no firm D call. The germline gives CDR1 DFQATT, CDR2 SNEGSKA (reference sequence). There are 15 residues in the CDR3. The V and J ends lost 2 bases and 0 bases respectively, with 11 bases between them. The CDR3 coding sequence is TGCAGTGCTAGACCCCTGGAGTACTCCTACAATGAGCAGTTCTTC. It codes for CSARPLEYSYNEQFF.

This chain joins TRBV10-3 and TRBJ2-7, with 9 bases that match TRBD1. The V gene's germline CDR1 is ENHRY and CDR2 SYGVKD. The CDR3 covers 15 residues. V was pared by 6 bases and J by 7 bases, with 13 bases of the junction left unmatched. CDR3 protein: CAISQPGQGMVEQYF. CDR3 coding DNA: TGTGCCATCAGCCAACCGGGACAGGGAATGGTGGAGCAGTACTTC.

Concerning this clonotype: A junction boundary mismatches the germline segment, possibly from a read error. This sequence joins TRBV4-1 and TRBJ1-2, with D perhaps matching TRBD1 (5 bases). Germline lookup yields CDR1 MGHRA and CDR2 YSYEKL. CDR3 length: 19 residues. The CDR3 is CASSQEEATAGILNYGDTF. The CDR3 nucleotides read TGCGCCAGCAGCCAAGAGGAGGCGACAGCCGGCATACTTAACTATGGCGACACCTTC.